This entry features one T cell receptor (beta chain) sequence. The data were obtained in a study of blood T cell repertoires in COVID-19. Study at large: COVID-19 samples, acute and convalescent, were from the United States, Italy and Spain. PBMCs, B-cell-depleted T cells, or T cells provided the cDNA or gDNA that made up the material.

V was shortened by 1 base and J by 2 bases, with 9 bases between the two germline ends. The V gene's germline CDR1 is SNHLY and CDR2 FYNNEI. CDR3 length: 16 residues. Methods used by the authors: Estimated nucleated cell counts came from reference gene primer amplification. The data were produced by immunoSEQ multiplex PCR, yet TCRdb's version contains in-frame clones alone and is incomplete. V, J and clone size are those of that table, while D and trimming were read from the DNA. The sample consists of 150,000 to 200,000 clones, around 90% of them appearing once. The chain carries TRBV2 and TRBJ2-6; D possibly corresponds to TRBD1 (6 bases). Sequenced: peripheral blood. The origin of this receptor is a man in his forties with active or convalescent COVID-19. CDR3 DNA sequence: TGTGCCAGCAGTGAAGTGGGGGCTCCTGGGGCCAACGTCCTGACTTTC. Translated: CASSEVGAPGANVLTF.